This TCR beta chain derives from a study of CD8 T cells in ankylosing spondylitis. This clonotype was recorded a few times. Antigen specificity is unknown. Whole-study results and caveats: For ankylosing spondylitis blood, a TCR beta motif of 8 or 9 highly homologous variants appeared characteristic. Reportedly, significant enrichment of disease-linked clones occurred in matched ankylosing spondylitis synovial fluid. Disease-linked clones displayed a CD8+ phenotype and appeared relatively rarely in peripheral blood.

The CDR3 length is 12 residues. The germline V gene encodes CDR1 MNHEY and CDR2 SMNVEV (reference sequence). Deletions cut 2 bases from V and 9 bases from J, with 8 bases between. One entry per CDR3 protein results from TCRdb running MiXCR on the 5' RACE reads. The sample has under 250,000 distinct CDR3 sequences, approximately 7.3% seen once. The sequenced sample was blood, either unsorted or a sorted T cell fraction (not recorded which). J is TRBJ2-1 and V is TRBV27; D uncertain. The origin of this receptor is a male donor with ankylosing spondylitis. The CDR3 DNA sequence: TGTGCCAGCAGTTTACCCCCTGGTGAGCAGTTCTTC. Translated: CASSLPPGEQFF.